The next 18 T cell receptor beta chains were all read from a single sample in a study of Graves' ophthalmopathy and Graves' hyperthyroidism. Scientists amplified the TCR beta CDR3 regions from RNA transcripts. The authors performed first-round RT-PCR with HTBI primers and then a second-round multiplex PCR. TCRdb called the multiplex PCR reads again in MiXCR, with one record for every CDR3 protein. The sample has 450,000 or so distinct CDR3 sequences, approximately 15% seen once. The sample comprised blood. These receptors were taken from a woman aged 30 to 39 with Graves' ophthalmopathy.

This clonotype was counted ten times or more. The V and J genes are TRBV6-5 and TRBJ2-1, with D unclear. V dropped 2 bases and J dropped 3 bases, with 14 bases sitting between them. CDR3 length: 16 amino acids. Looked up from germline, CDR1 is MNHEY and CDR2 is SVGAGI. The CDR3 loop reads CASSYGNLQHYNEQFF. In DNA form, the CDR3 reads TGTGCCAGCAGTTACGGGAATTTACAACACTACAATGAGCAGTTCTTC.

The table lists this clonotype with many counts. This rearrangement joins TRBV11-2 to TRBJ2-5, with D uncertain. Deletions cut 5 bases from V and 0 bases from J, with 7 bases between. This CDR3 has 13 amino acids. Looked up from germline, CDR1 is SGHAT and CDR2 is FQNNGV. The CDR3, as DNA: TGTGCCAGCAGCCCCCCCAACCAAGAGACCCAGTACTTC. Its protein is CASSPPNQETQYF.

This clonotype occurred many times. The gene calls are TRBV5-1 and TRBJ2-5; D possibly corresponds to TRBD2 (6 bases). CDR1 and CDR2 from the germline V gene are SGHRS and YFSETQ. The V end was cut by 2 bases, the J end by 5 bases, with 10 bases between. The CDR3 loop spans 13 amino acids. Here the CDR3 DNA reads TGCGCCAGCAGCTTAGGGAGGATGGAGACCCAGTACTTC. This codes for CASSLGRMETQYF.

This clonotype was recorded many times. The DNA for the CDR3 is TGTGCCACCGCAGGGGGACTCGGGACAGCTCAAGAGACCCAGTACTTC. Translated, it gives CATAGGLGTAQETQYF. The chain has TRBV15 and TRBJ2-5; a weak D match, TRBD1 (7 bases). The germline CDR1 and CDR2 sequences are LNHNV and YYDKDF (reference sequence). The V end lost 8 bases, the J end lost 2 bases, and 21 bases lay between the germline ends. The CDR3 runs to 16 residues.

This clonotype was recorded once. The chain is built from TRBV28 and TRBJ2-5; D might be TRBD1 or TRBD2, each matching 5 bases. CDR1 and CDR2 (germline): MDHEN, SYDVKM. Trimming stripped 6 bases from V and 4 bases from J, with 15 bases between. The CDR3 covers 14 residues. The CDR3 DNA sequence: TGTGCCAGCAGCCAGGGACCCCAGGGAGAGACCCAGTACTTC. This translates into CASSQGPQGETQYF.

This clonotype was picked up many times. The chain couples TRBV2 to TRBJ2-5; D may match TRBD1 or TRBD2 (5 bases each). Germline values: CDR1 SNHLY, CDR2 FYNNEI. Between the trimmed V and J ends, which lost 10 bases and 3 bases, there was a span of 12 bases. CDR3 length: 12 amino acids. The CDR3 sequence: CAISMGEETQYF. Written as DNA, the CDR3 is TGTGCCATCTCTATGGGGGAAGAGACCCAGTACTTC.

This clonotype was found a few times. CDR3 nucleotide sequence: TGTGCCAGCAGCTCCAAGTACCCAGCCTCGGCGGGGACCCAGTACTTC. Translated: CASSSKYPASAGTQYF. The chain combines TRBV7-9 with TRBJ2-5; D is possibly TRBD2 (5 bases). The CDR3 has 16 amino acids. Trimming removed 4 bases from V and 7 bases from J, with 22 bases in between. Germline loops: CDR1 SEHNR, CDR2 FQNEAQ (reference sequence).

This clonotype was recorded at least ten times. The chain employs TRBV6-1 and TRBJ1-6; D unclear. The CDR3 extends over 15 amino acids. CDR1 is MNHNS, CDR2 SASEGT, per germline. V was shortened by 4 bases and J by 7 bases, with 14 bases between the two germline ends. The CDR3 reads CASSGAGGPNSPLHF. CDR3 coding DNA: TGTGCCAGCAGTGGCGCCGGTGGCCCGAATTCACCCCTCCACTTT.

Regarding this clonotype: A much larger clonotype is one base distant, so this may be a read error. The gene calls are TRBV28 and TRBJ2-5; D not certain. The germline V and J ends were trimmed by 7 bases and 5 bases, with 17 bases remaining between them. The CDR3 runs to 14 residues. The germline V gene encodes CDR1 MDHEN and CDR2 SYDVKM. CDR3 residues: CASISIGYGETQYF. The DNA of the CDR3 is TGTGCCAGCATCAGCATAGGGTATGGCGAGACCCAGTACTTC.

Ten or more counts support this clonotype. This chain links TRBV12-3 or TRBV12-4 with TRBJ1-1, with D tentatively TRBD1 (5 bases). CDR3 length equals 13 residues. Trimming shortened V by 5 bases and J by 1 base, and 8 bases separated the two germline ends. CDR3 DNA sequence: TGTGCCAGCAGTCACCAGGGGAACACTGAAGCTTTCTTT. The encoded protein is CASSHQGNTEAFF.

This clonotype was seen at least ten times. The rearrangement joins TRBV27 to TRBJ2-5; D perhaps matches TRBD2 (5 bases). CDR3 length: 15 residues. V lost 8 bases, J lost 2 bases, and 18 bases lay in between. Looked up from germline, CDR1 is MNHEY and CDR2 is SMNVEV (reference sequence). CDR3 bases: TGTGCCAGCGCAGAGTTAGCGAGACAACAAGAGACCCAGTACTTC. Translated, it gives CASAELARQQETQYF.

This clonotype showed up many times. The chain couples TRBV28 to TRBJ1-1, with D possibly matching TRBD1 (5 bases). This CDR3 has 15 residues. From germline, CDR1 is MDHEN and CDR2 SYDVKM. V lost 0 bases to trimming and J lost 5 bases, with 13 bases between them. The CDR3: CASSLWGVDFTEAFF. CDR3 coding DNA: TGTGCCAGCAGTTTATGGGGGGTGGACTTTACTGAAGCTTTCTTT.

In its sample, this clonotype was seen many times. This chain uses TRBV7-8 with TRBJ1-1; maybe TRBD1 (6 bases). The CDR3 is 17 amino acids. V lost 4 bases, J lost 1 base, and 19 bases lay in between. The germline V gene has CDR1 SGHVS and CDR2 FQNEAQ. CDR3 in DNA: TGTGCCAGCAGCTCCGTAGGAGGGGGGTACTGGAACACTGAAGCTTTCTTT. Translating gives CASSSVGGGYWNTEAFF.

In its sample, this clonotype was seen many times. The rearrangement uses TRBV6-6 and TRBJ1-5, with 9 bases lining up with TRBD1. Germline V CDR1 and CDR2: MNHNY, SVGAGI (reference sequence). J gave up 2 bases and V 2 bases, and 13 bases lay outside the gene matches. The CDR3 spans 19 residues. The chain's CDR3 is CASSYLRDRVAGGNQPQHF. The CDR3 nucleotides are TGTGCCAGCAGTTACCTCCGGGACAGGGTCGCTGGTGGCAATCAGCCCCAGCATTTT.

This clonotype was counted at least ten times. The chain employs TRBV6-5 and TRBJ1-6; D possibly corresponds to TRBD1 (5 bases). V was pared by 0 bases and J by 6 bases, with 18 bases between. The CDR3 is 18 residues long. From germline, CDR1 is MNHEY and CDR2 SVGAGI. The CDR3 nucleotides read TGTGCCAGCAGTTACTCGGGTTTAGGGGCAGGCGCTAATTCACCCCTCCACTTT. Amino acids: CASSYSGLGAGANSPLHF.

In this sample, this clonotype turned up many times. V gene TRBV12-3 or TRBV12-4 combines with J gene TRBJ2-5; 8 nucleotides match TRBD2. V was pared by 3 bases and J by 5 bases, with 8 bases of the junction left unmatched. The CDR3 has 15 residues. The CDR3 DNA is TGTGCCAGCAGTTTCTGGTCCGGGAGGGGTGAGACCCAGTACTTC. Protein: CASSFWSGRGETQYF.

This clonotype was counted ten times or more. V and J are TRBV28 and TRBJ1-5; D is possibly TRBD1 (5 bases). This CDR3 spans 13 amino acids. Trimming stripped 4 bases from V and 5 bases from J, with 9 bases between. CDR1 MDHEN and CDR2 SYDVKM come from the germline V gene. The CDR3 DNA sequence: TGTGCCAGCAGTTCCAGGGTGCATCAGCCCCAGCATTTT. Translated: CASSSRVHQPQHF.

This clonotype was counted at least ten times. This chain connects TRBV6-1 to TRBJ2-5; 10 nucleotides match TRBD2. The CDR3 spans 16 residues. V lost 5 bases and J lost 3; bases outside the gene matches: 9. Per germline, CDR1 MNHNS and CDR2 SASEGT. CDR3 sequence (DNA): TGTGCCAGCAGTCCCTGGACAGCGGGGGGGAAAGAGACCCAGTACTTC. It encodes CASSPWTAGGKETQYF.